Presented here are 14 T cell receptor beta chains from one specimen sequenced in a study of blood T cells in healthy people across ages (dated by TCRdb to between 2014 and 2016). Libraries were prepared through 5' RACE. The sample was run on an Illumina HiSeq 2500. A second PCR of about 7 to 12 cycles was run with a J-beta primer mix and a sample-barcoded 5' primer. TCRdb reworked the public reads: Q25 trimming with fastp, MiXCR clone assembly, productive beta chains retained. Duplicate CDR3 protein sequences are folded into a single record with the most common DNA and genes. The sample table records over a million distinct CDR3 sequences; approximately 38% of these occur just once. The ten largest clones represent roughly 7.9% of the sample. The sequenced material came from blood. These TCRs come from a woman aged 18-35 years in good health.

The genes are TRBV6-5 and TRBJ2-1, with D unresolved. This CDR3 contains 13 residues. V dropped 4 bases and J dropped 9 bases, with 13 bases sitting between them. Germline V gene data show CDR1 as MNHEY and CDR2 as SVGAGI. The CDR3 protein is CASSSPSNAEQFF. In DNA, the CDR3 is TGTGCCAGCAGTTCCCCCAGTAACGCTGAGCAGTTCTTC.

The gene calls are TRBV27 and TRBJ2-5; no clear D. The V end was cut by 2 bases, the J end by 11 bases, with 24 bases between. Germline CDR1 MNHEY, CDR2 SMNVEV (reference sequence). The CDR3 length is 16 residues. CDR3 region: CASSLIGGNSYNEQYF. CDR3 DNA sequence: TGTGCCAGCAGTTTAATCGGCGGAAACTCCTACAATGAGCAGTACTTC.

This chain joins TRBV11-2 and TRBJ2-1, with TRBD2 identical over 13 bases. V lost 5 bases and J lost 6; bases outside the gene matches: 7. Germline CDR1 reads SGHAT; CDR2 reads FQNNGV. The CDR3 covers 16 residues. Written as DNA, the CDR3 is TGTGCCAGCAGCCGAAGGACTAGCGGGAGTACCAATGAGCAGTTCTTC. Protein sequence: CASSRRTSGSTNEQFF.

This chain connects TRBV12-3 or TRBV12-4 to TRBJ2-3; D is perhaps TRBD1 (5 bases). CDR3 size: 16 residues. V lost 3 bases and J 0 bases, leaving 13 bases between the germline ends. The CDR3 here is CASSFGPGFSTDTQYF. CDR3 DNA sequence: TGTGCCAGCAGTTTCGGTCCAGGGTTTAGCACAGATACGCAGTATTTT.

The chain carries TRBV20-1 and TRBJ1-4; no definite D call. CDR1 and CDR2 from the germline V gene are DFQATT and SNEGSKA (reference sequence). V lost 3 bases and J 15 bases, leaving 14 bases between the germline ends. CDR3 length: 11 amino acids. The DNA for the CDR3 is TGCAGTGCTAGTCGGTTAACTGGGGTGTTTTTT. It specifies CSASRLTGVFF.

Only a few counts were recorded for this clonotype. The rearrangement uses TRBV20-1 and TRBJ2-3, with TRBD2 identical over 7 bases. The ends lost 6 bases at V and 5 bases at J; junction bases unmatched: 14. The CDR3 length is 15 residues. Germline CDR1 and CDR2: DFQATT and SNEGSKA (reference sequence). Here the CDR3 reads CSARSPEVAGDTQYF. DNA of the CDR3: TGCAGTGCCCGTAGCCCGGAGGTAGCGGGAGATACGCAGTATTTT.

This clonotype was detected only a few times. The gene calls are TRBV29-1 and TRBJ2-5; D tentatively reads TRBD1 or TRBD2 (6 bases each). This CDR3 spans 13 amino acids. Trimming took off 4 bases at V and 5 bases at J, with 14 bases between the two ends. CDR1 SQVTM and CDR2 ANQGSEA come from the germline V gene. The CDR3 region is CSVVGGRRETQYF. In DNA form, the CDR3 reads TGCAGCGTTGTAGGGGGGCGGCGGGAGACCCAGTACTTC.

J is TRBJ1-4 and V is TRBV2; no firm D call. The CDR3 extends over 14 amino acids. Germline CDR1 and CDR2: SNHLY and FYNNEI. V lost 4 bases and J lost 11, with 17 bases in between. CDR3 loop: CASSVGREGQKLFF. Written as DNA, the CDR3 is TGTGCCAGCAGTGTTGGCCGGGAAGGGCAGAAACTGTTTTTT.

A single count supports this clonotype. A junction end diverges from the germline sequence, so it may reflect a read error. The chain couples TRBV12-3 or TRBV12-4 to TRBJ2-3; the D call may be TRBD1 or TRBD2 (6 bases each). The CDR3 sequence is 14 residues long. The CDR3 sequence is CASTTRRGADTQYF. In nucleotides, the CDR3 is TGTGCCAGCACTACCCGGAGGGGGGCAGATACGCAGTATTTC.

The V gene is TRBV7-9, the J gene TRBJ2-7; the match to TRBD2 covers 8 bases. V gave up 5 bases and J gave up 0 bases; unmatched junction bases: 3. The CDR3 has 14 amino acids. Germline V gives CDR1 SEHNR, CDR2 FQNEAQ (reference sequence). In DNA form, the CDR3 reads TGTGCCAGCAGCCAACTAGCGGCCTCCTACGAGCAGTACTTC. As protein: CASSQLAASYEQYF.

V is TRBV12-3 or TRBV12-4 and J is TRBJ1-2, with D tentatively TRBD1 (5 bases). Trimming pared 7 bases from V and 2 bases from J, leaving 11 bases between. The CDR3 runs 13 residues. CDR3 amino acids: CASTVGLNYGYTF. CDR3 nucleotide sequence: TGTGCCAGCACCGTGGGACTGAACTATGGCTACACCTTC.

The V and J genes are TRBV3-1 and TRBJ1-5; 7 nucleotides match TRBD1. Germline CDR1 and CDR2: LGHDT and YNNKEL (reference sequence). J lost 5 bases, V lost 1 base, and 5 bases had no gene match. This CDR3 region has 15 residues. CDR3 nucleotide sequence: TGTGCCAGCAGCCAAGCCAGGGGGGTGGATCAGCCCCAGCATTTT. It yields the protein CASSQARGVDQPQHF.

This clonotype showed up just once. Written as DNA, the CDR3 is TGTGCCAGCAGGCGGAGCGGGGGGTCTCAAGAGACCCAGTACTTC. This codes for CASRRSGGSQETQYF. The chain carries TRBV6-1 and TRBJ2-5; 9 bases agree with TRBD2. CDR3 length: 15 residues. The V gene end was trimmed by 6 bases and the J gene end by 2 bases; junction bases not matched to a gene: 7. The V gene's germline CDR1 is MNHNS and CDR2 SASEGT.

This clonotype was counted only a few times. The CDR3 nucleotides are TGTGCCAGCAGCCAACGTTTTTTGGACTTCCCTGTAGATACGCAGTATTTT. Translating gives CASSQRFLDFPVDTQYF. The chain employs TRBV3-1 and TRBJ2-3; D is perhaps TRBD2 (5 bases). The CDR3 runs 17 residues. Germline assignment: CDR1 LGHDT and CDR2 YNNKEL (reference sequence). Trimming shortened V by 2 bases and J by 5 bases, and 20 bases separated the two germline ends.